Each of the 12 T cell receptor beta chains below was sequenced from the same sample in a study of cytomegalovirus exposure and HLA in healthy donors. PCR was performed using 60 Vbeta and 13 Jbeta primers. Profiling relied on immunoSEQ multiplex PCR, and the TCRdb table lists in-frame clones only, not all of them. This sample has about 200,000 clones, with 70% to 80% found just once. Sequencing input: PBMCs. The receptor source for this set is a woman in her 30s in good health and CMV-seropositive.

The chain has TRBV4-1 and TRBJ1-2, with 7 bases matching TRBD1. The CDR3 is 14 residues long. The germline gives CDR1 MGHRA, CDR2 YSYEKL. J was trimmed by 7 bases and V by 1 base; bases with no gene match: 6. In nucleotides, the CDR3 is TGCGCCAGCAGCCAAGTGGGACAGCTAACTGGCTACACCTTC. It yields the protein CASSQVGQLTGYTF.

The rearrangement links TRBV4-1 to TRBJ1-6; D remains ambiguous. Germline assignment: CDR1 MGHRA and CDR2 YSYEKL. This CDR3 has 13 amino acids. Trimming pared 2 bases from V and 9 bases from J, leaving 8 bases between. The DNA for the CDR3 is TGCGCCAGCAGCCAACAGCGGGGTTCACCCCTCCACTTT. It specifies CASSQQRGSPLHF.

J is TRBJ2-7 and V is TRBV6-5, with 7 bases that match TRBD1. CDR1 MNHEY and CDR2 SVGAGI come from the germline V gene. The CDR3 spans 16 residues. V was clipped by 3 bases and J by 3 bases; unmatched bases: 11. The CDR3, as DNA: TGTGCCAGCAGTTATCCCCCGGCAGGGGGAAGCTACGAGCAGTACTTC. Residues: CASSYPPAGGSYEQYF.

The rearrangement links TRBV5-1 to TRBJ2-7; 7 bases line up with TRBD2. This CDR3 has 15 amino acids. V lost 3 bases, J lost 3 bases, and 9 bases stayed unmatched. CDR1 is SGHRS and CDR2 is YFSETQ in the germline V gene. Written as DNA, the CDR3 is TGCGCCAGCAGCTCACCTAACCTAGCGGTCTACGAGCAGTACTTC. Protein sequence: CASSSPNLAVYEQYF.

This chain connects TRBV30 to TRBJ1-2, with a tentative D call TRBD1 (5 bases). Germline V CDR1 and CDR2: GTSNPN, SVGIG (reference sequence). This CDR3 contains 14 residues. Trimming pared 7 bases from V and 8 bases from J, leaving 23 bases between. CDR3 residues: CASWEGNQSEGYTF. The CDR3 coding sequence is TGTGCCTCCTGGGAGGGGAATCAGTCGGAAGGCTACACCTTC.

This clone was counted only a few times. The genes are TRBV6-5 and TRBJ2-3; possibly TRBD2 for D (5 bases). Germline CDR1 and CDR2: MNHEY and SVGAGI. Deletions cut 5 bases from V and 6 bases from J, with 12 bases between. The CDR3 extends over 13 amino acids. CDR3 bases: TGTGCCAGCAGTCTAAGGGAGTTGGATACGCAGTATTTT. Translating it yields CASSLRELDTQYF.

With respect to this clone: One end of the junction fails to match germline, which may point to a read error. This rearrangement joins TRBV7-2 to TRBJ2-7, with D tentatively TRBD2 (6 bases). The CDR3 contains 12 residues. The V gene's germline CDR1 is SGHTA and CDR2 FQGNSA. In DNA, the CDR3 is TGTGCCAGCAGCCGTGCCAGGGAGGCCCTTCACTTC. This encodes CASSRAREALHF.

The rearrangement links TRBV10-3 to TRBJ2-7, with D possibly TRBD2 on 5 matching bases. The germline V gene has CDR1 ENHRY and CDR2 SYGVKD. Trimming removed 11 bases from V and 6 bases from J, with 14 bases in between. The CDR3 length is 11 residues. The CDR3: CASSRDLEQYF. The CDR3, as DNA: TGTGCCTCGTCACGGGATCTCGAGCAGTACTTC.

The V call is TRBV6-5, the J call TRBJ2-5; 12 positions agree with TRBD2. V gave up 1 base and J gave up 6 bases; unmatched junction bases: 6. The CDR3 sequence is 16 residues long. Germline V gives CDR1 MNHEY, CDR2 SVGAGI. The CDR3 here is CASSYLAGLAGQTQYF. In DNA form, the CDR3 reads TGTGCCAGCAGTTACTTGGCGGGACTAGCGGGTCAGACCCAGTACTTC.

The CDR3, as DNA: TGTGCCAGCAGCTTAGACCAGGGAGGCGCTTTCTTT. Amino acids: CASSLDQGGAFF. The chain combines TRBV11-2 with TRBJ1-1, with a weak D call TRBD1 (5 bases). Trimming cost V 0 bases and J 11 bases, with 10 bases left between them. From germline, CDR1 is SGHAT and CDR2 FQNNGV. CDR3 length: 12 amino acids.

The gene calls are TRBV5-1 and TRBJ2-7; unclear D gene. Germline V CDR1 and CDR2: SGHRS, YFSETQ. The CDR3 runs to 15 residues. Trimming stripped 4 bases from V and 5 bases from J, with 19 bases between. The CDR3 protein is CASSPTRGSDHEQYF. The CDR3 nucleotides are TGCGCCAGCAGCCCAACGCGCGGCAGCGACCACGAGCAGTACTTC.

The rearrangement joins TRBV4-3 to TRBJ2-7; 14 nucleotides agree with TRBD2. The germline gives CDR1 LGHNA, CDR2 YSLEER. The CDR3 totals 17 residues. Trimming at V came to 5 bases and at J to 2 bases, leaving 8 bases not matched to a gene. The CDR3 coding sequence is TGCGCCAGCAGCTCCGGACTAGCGGGAGGTACCGCCTACGAGCAGTACTTC. It is translated as CASSSGLAGGTAYEQYF.